The 14 T cell receptor beta chains below all came from one sample that was sequenced in a study of post-analysis software for immune sequencing data. Study-level results: Included in a set of about five TRBV segments more frequent in patients than controls were TRBV5-6, TRBV5-1 and TRBV20-1.

No antigens are known for them. TCR beta cDNA libraries had unique molecular identifiers. From the PCR reads, TCRdb called clonotypes with MiXCR, one entry per CDR3 protein. The sample gives about 540,000 distinct CDR3 sequences, around 34% of which show up once; 5% to 6% is in the top ten. The sequencing sample was made of blood. Receptor source: a girl aged 2-17 years with multiple sclerosis.

Regarding this clonotype: This may be a read error, as it is one base from a much larger clone. V is TRBV20-1 and J is TRBJ2-7; D is unclear. V was trimmed by 5 bases and J by 2 bases, leaving 10 bases between them. The CDR3 has 12 residues. The germline gives CDR1 DFQATT, CDR2 SNEGSKA (reference sequence). The CDR3 loop reads CSAGPGTYEQYF. CDR3 in DNA: TGCAGTGCTGGTCCAGGAACCTACGAGCAGTACTTC.

J is TRBJ1-1 and V is TRBV3-1; no definite D call. The CDR3 loop spans 13 amino acids. The V gene lost 4 bases and the J gene lost 5 bases, with 11 bases spanning the gap. From germline, CDR1 is LGHDT and CDR2 YNNKEL (reference sequence). CDR3 bases: TGTGCCAGCAGCCTATACTTTAGGACTGAAGCTTTCTTT. Encoded protein: CASSLYFRTEAFF.

With respect to this clonotype: A much larger clone differs by one base, so this may be a read error. This sequence joins TRBV27 and TRBJ2-5, with TRBD2 identical over 11 bases. The CDR3 sequence is 14 residues long. The germline gives CDR1 MNHEY, CDR2 SMNVEV (reference sequence). This CDR3 is CASSPGTSGETQCF. DNA for the CDR3: TGTGCCAGCAGTCCCGGGACTAGCGGAGAGACCCAGTGCTTC.

This chain uses TRBV3-1 with TRBJ2-5; no clear D. The CDR3 extends over 11 amino acids. The V gene lost 7 bases and the J gene lost 7 bases, with 10 bases spanning the gap. Germline V gene sequence: CDR1 LGHDT, CDR2 YNNKEL (reference sequence). The CDR3 sequence: CASMGRGTQYF. The CDR3 DNA reads as TGTGCCAGCATGGGTCGCGGGACCCAGTACTTC.

The sample holds a few counts of this clonotype. The DNA for the CDR3 is TGCGCCAGCAGCCAAGAGTCGCCTCCGAGTCCCTACGAGCAGTACTTC. Translation: CASSQESPPSPYEQYF. The V gene is TRBV4-1, the J gene TRBJ2-7; D uncertain. V was shortened by 0 bases and J by 2 bases, with 14 bases between the two germline ends. This CDR3 comprises 16 residues. CDR1 MGHRA and CDR2 YSYEKL come from the germline V gene.

The rearrangement links TRBV12-3 or TRBV12-4 to TRBJ2-6; a weak D match, TRBD1 (5 bases). The CDR3 has 15 residues. Trimming took off 6 bases at V and 15 bases at J, with 24 bases between the two ends. In nucleotides, the CDR3 is TGTGCCAGCAGCTACCGATCGTCTGGGGCCAACACCCTGACTTTC. Translating it yields CASSYRSSGANTLTF.

For the CDR3, the DNA is TGCAGTGCTAGAGATTCGGCTAGGGGCAAAAACATTCAGTACTTC. Amino acids: CSARDSARGKNIQYF. The V call is TRBV20-1, the J call TRBJ2-4, with a possible D match to TRBD1 (5 bases). The length of the CDR3 is 15 residues. Trimming removed 0 bases from V and 3 bases from J, with 12 bases in between. CDR1 is DFQATT, CDR2 SNEGSKA, per germline (reference sequence).

This clonotype was seen a single time. V gene TRBV24-1 combines with J gene TRBJ1-2; 11 bases fit TRBD1. This CDR3 contains 15 residues. The germline CDR1 and CDR2 sequences are KGHDR and SFDVKD. The junction had 7 bases not matched to a gene; V was cut back by 7 bases and J by 4 bases. This CDR3 reads CATSSGQGAPYGYTF. The CDR3 nucleotides read TGTGCCACCAGCTCTGGACAGGGGGCTCCCTATGGCTACACCTTC.

The chain combines TRBV6-5 with TRBJ1-4; no firm D call. The germline V and J ends were trimmed by 4 bases and 6 bases, with 12 bases remaining between them. Germline lookup yields CDR1 MNHEY and CDR2 SVGAGI. The CDR3 totals 14 residues. The DNA of the CDR3 is TGTGCCAGCAGTTTGAACGGGGTGGATGAAAAACTGTTTTTT. Encoded protein: CASSLNGVDEKLFF.

The chain recombines TRBV7-9 with TRBJ2-5; D is perhaps TRBD2 (6 bases). The germline V and J ends were trimmed by 2 bases and 4 bases, with 20 bases remaining between them. Germline loops: CDR1 SEHNR, CDR2 FQNEAQ (reference sequence). The CDR3 runs 17 residues. For the CDR3, the DNA is TGTGCCAGCAGCTTACGGAGAAGCGGGCCGATAGGAGAGACCCAGTACTTC. Amino acid sequence: CASSLRRSGPIGETQYF.

The J gene is TRBJ2-5, the V gene TRBV5-1; maybe TRBD1 (6 bases). Trimming left V 2 bases short and J 0 bases short, with 17 bases between. CDR1 is SGHRS, CDR2 YFSETQ, per germline. The CDR3 loop spans 17 amino acids. CDR3 sequence reads: CASSFPSDRPHQETQYF. In nucleotides, the CDR3 is TGCGCCAGCAGCTTCCCTTCGGACAGACCTCACCAAGAGACCCAGTACTTC.

The chain recombines TRBV12-3 or TRBV12-4 with TRBJ1-2; 10 nucleotides match TRBD1. The CDR3 covers 15 residues. V lost 4 bases and J lost 5; bases outside the gene matches: 7. Here the CDR3 DNA reads TGTGCCAGCAGTTCGCGGACAGGGGGTTGGTATGGCTACACCTTC. It yields the protein CASSSRTGGWYGYTF.

The V and J genes are TRBV7-3 and TRBJ2-3; TRBD2 matches 10 bases. V was pared by 5 bases and J by 0 bases, with 5 bases of the junction left unmatched. The germline V gene has CDR1 SGHTA and CDR2 FQGTGA. This CDR3 spans 16 amino acids. In DNA form, the CDR3 reads TGTGCCAGCAGCACTGGACTAGCGGCGAGCACAGATACGCAGTATTTT. Amino acids: CASSTGLAASTDTQYF.

Comments on this clonotype: The junction differs from germline at one of its ends, possibly a read error. This rearrangement joins TRBV20-1 to TRBJ2-3; D perhaps matches TRBD2 (5 bases). The length of the CDR3 is 14 residues. Germline V gene data show CDR1 as DFQATT and CDR2 as SNEGSKA (reference sequence). The CDR3 DNA is TGCAGTGCGAGCAAAAGCGGTAGCACAGATATGCAGTATTTT. Its translation: CSASKSGSTDMQYF.